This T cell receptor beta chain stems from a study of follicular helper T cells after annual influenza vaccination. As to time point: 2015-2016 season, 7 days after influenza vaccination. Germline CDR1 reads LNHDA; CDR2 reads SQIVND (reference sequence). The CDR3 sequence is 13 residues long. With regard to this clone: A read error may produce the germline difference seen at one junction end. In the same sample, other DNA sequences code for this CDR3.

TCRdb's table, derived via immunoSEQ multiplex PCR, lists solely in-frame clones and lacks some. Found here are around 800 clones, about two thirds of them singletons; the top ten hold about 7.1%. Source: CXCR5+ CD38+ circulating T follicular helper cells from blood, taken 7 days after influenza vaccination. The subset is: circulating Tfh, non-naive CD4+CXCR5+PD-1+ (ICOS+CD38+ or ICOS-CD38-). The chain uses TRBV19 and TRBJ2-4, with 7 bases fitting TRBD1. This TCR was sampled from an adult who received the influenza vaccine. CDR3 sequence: CASSVDRVQPQYF. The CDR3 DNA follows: TGTGCCAGTAGTGTTGACAGGGTTCAGCCTCAGTACTTT.